This T cell receptor (beta chain) emerged from a study of blood T cell repertoires in COVID-19. The wider study: The study drew acute and convalescent COVID-19 samples from the United States, Italy and Spain.

Clones were sequenced by immunoSEQ multiplex PCR, and TCRdb holds only the in-frame ones, with some missing. The sample holds 250,000 to 300,000 clones, 65% to 90% seen once. The clonotype originates from a man aged 45-65 years with active or convalescent COVID-19. Sequencing was performed on peripheral blood.

The CDR3 region is CATSRATSRSNQPQHF. CDR3 DNA sequence: TGTGCCACCAGCAGAGCGACATCACGGAGCAATCAGCCCCAGCATTTT. This sequence joins TRBV15 and TRBJ1-5; no reliable D call. Germline V gene lookup returns CDR1 LNHNV and CDR2 YYDKDF (reference sequence). The V end lost 1 base, the J end lost 1 base, and 11 bases lay between the germline ends. The CDR3 is 16 residues long.